Below, 5 T cell receptor beta chains from the same sample are listed, as sequenced in a study of blood T cell repertoires in COVID-19. Sequencing used immunoSEQ multiplex PCR; TCRdb keeps in-frame clones, though not all of them. The sample has roughly 340,000 clones; over 70% are singletons. Sequencing was carried out using peripheral blood. These receptor sequences come from a woman aged 45-65 years with COVID-19, enrolled during active disease.

The gene calls are TRBV18 and TRBJ2-1; D remains unclear. Looked up from germline, CDR1 is KGHSH and CDR2 is LQKENI. This CDR3 has 12 residues. V was cut by 3 bases and J by 7 bases, with 7 bases left in between. The CDR3 here is CASSPAFNEQFF. The CDR3 bases are TGTGCCAGCTCACCGGCCTTTAATGAGCAGTTCTTC.

The chain joins TRBV27 to TRBJ2-2; D is uncertain. This CDR3 spans 14 amino acids. The V end lost 2 bases, the J end lost 1 base, and 5 bases lay between the germline ends. Germline CDR1 and CDR2: MNHEY and SMNVEV (reference sequence). The DNA of the CDR3 is TGTGCCAGCAGTTTAATCATGAACACCGGGGAGCTGTTTTTT. Translating it yields CASSLIMNTGELFF.

The genes are TRBV28 and TRBJ2-1; possibly TRBD1 for D (6 bases). Between the trimmed V and J ends, which lost 6 bases and 4 bases, there was a span of 13 bases. The germline V gene encodes CDR1 MDHEN and CDR2 SYDVKM. The CDR3 contains 14 residues. Written as DNA, the CDR3 is TGTGCCAGCAGGTCCGGGACACTATACAATGAGCAGTTCTTC. Translation gives CASRSGTLYNEQFF.

This sequence joins TRBV12-3 or TRBV12-4 and TRBJ1-3, with D tentatively TRBD1 (5 bases). The V end lost 3 bases, the J end lost 8 bases, and 11 bases lay between the germline ends. The CDR3 spans 13 residues. The CDR3 here is CASSFNRPDTIYF. As DNA, the CDR3 is TGTGCCAGCAGTTTTAACAGGCCGGACACCATATATTTT.

This clone appeared once. The chain carries TRBV11-2 and TRBJ1-1; TRBD1 matches 11 bases. CDR1 and CDR2 from the germline V gene are SGHAT and FQNNGV. The CDR3 runs to 15 residues. With 4 bases clipped from V and 5 bases from J, the junction kept 6 bases outside the gene matches. CDR3 DNA sequence: TGTGCCAGCAGCTCCCCCGGACAGGGGGCGACTGAAGCTTTCTTT. Encoded protein: CASSSPGQGATEAFF.